Below are 13 T cell receptor beta chains sequenced from a single sample in a study of cytomegalovirus exposure and HLA in healthy donors. The protocol was immunoSEQ multiplex PCR, while the TCRdb copy is restricted to in-frame clones and leaves out a portion. The sample contains some 48,000 clones, around 94% of which appear only once. Sequencing was carried out using PBMCs. All receptors come from a woman under 30 in good health and CMV-seropositive.

The genes are TRBV6-1 and TRBJ2-7, with a tentative D call TRBD2 (6 bases). This CDR3 has 14 residues. V dropped 3 bases and J dropped 7 bases, with 16 bases sitting between them. Germline lookup yields CDR1 MNHNS and CDR2 SASEGT. CDR3 loop: CASSDGHDGGEQYF. Written as DNA, the CDR3 is TGTGCCAGCAGTGATGGCCACGACGGAGGGGAGCAGTACTTC.

This chain joins TRBV27 and TRBJ2-7; 7 positions match TRBD1. V trimming: 5 bases; J trimming: 2 bases; junction bases outside the gene matches: 12. Germline V CDR1 and CDR2: MNHEY, SMNVEV (reference sequence). This CDR3 region has 16 residues. Here the CDR3 reads CASSTPVTGNTYEQYF. CDR3 DNA sequence: TGTGCCAGCAGTACCCCCGTGACAGGGAATACCTACGAGCAGTACTTC.

This clone was seen a single time. This sequence joins TRBV28 and TRBJ1-1; 10 nucleotides agree with TRBD1. J gave up 1 base and V 2 bases, and 1 base lay outside the gene matches. The CDR3 runs 15 residues. Germline lookup yields CDR1 MDHEN and CDR2 SYDVKM. In nucleotides, the CDR3 is TGTGCCAGCAGTTTACGACAGGGGGCGAACACTGAAGCTTTCTTT. It specifies CASSLRQGANTEAFF.

The chain links TRBV5-4 to TRBJ2-3, with 7 bases that match TRBD2. With 2 bases clipped from V and 1 base from J, the junction kept 4 bases outside the gene matches. The germline V gene has CDR1 SGHNT and CDR2 YYREEE (reference sequence). The CDR3 is 15 amino acids. CDR3 nucleotide sequence: TGTGCCAGCAGCTTACGGCTAGCGGGCACAGATACGCAGTATTTT. Translating it yields CASSLRLAGTDTQYF.

V gene TRBV19 combines with J gene TRBJ1-2; 9 bases align to TRBD1. This CDR3 is built from 15 residues. V was pared by 4 bases and J by 2 bases, with 5 bases of the junction left unmatched. The germline V gene encodes CDR1 LNHDA and CDR2 SQIVND (reference sequence). The CDR3 coding sequence is TGTGCCAGTAGTACTAGGACAGGGGCCAACTATGGCTACACCTTC. Its protein is CASSTRTGANYGYTF.

This chain connects TRBV28 to TRBJ2-2; perhaps TRBD2 as D (6 bases). The CDR3 has 14 residues. V was cut by 6 bases and J by 1 base, with 9 bases left in between. Germline V gene data show CDR1 as MDHEN and CDR2 as SYDVKM. The CDR3 spells CASRAGMNTGELFF. CDR3 coding DNA: TGTGCCAGCAGGGCGGGGATGAACACCGGGGAGCTGTTTTTT.

CDR3 DNA: TGTGCCATCACTAATACAGGATTAACCGATGGCTACACCTTC. It specifies CAITNTGLTDGYTF. The V call is TRBV10-3, the J call TRBJ1-2; weak D call: TRBD1 (5 bases). CDR1 is ENHRY, CDR2 SYGVKD, per germline. V was shortened by 7 bases and J by 6 bases, with 18 bases between the two germline ends. There are 14 residues in the CDR3.

V and J are TRBV5-1 and TRBJ2-1; maybe TRBD2 (6 bases). Germline lookup yields CDR1 SGHRS and CDR2 YFSETQ. V was cut by 1 base and J by 2 bases, with 10 bases left in between. The CDR3 extends over 15 amino acids. The CDR3 sequence: CASSLTGDAYNEQFF. The DNA for the CDR3 is TGCGCCAGCAGCTTGACGGGAGACGCCTACAATGAGCAGTTCTTC.

CDR3 protein: CASSLDKSSGNTIYF. The CDR3 nucleotides read TGTGCCAGCAGTTTGGACAAGAGCTCTGGAAACACCATATATTTT. The J gene is TRBJ1-3, the V gene TRBV27; D may be TRBD1 (5 bases). V was cut by 3 bases and J by 0 bases, with 9 bases left in between. The V gene's germline CDR1 is MNHEY and CDR2 SMNVEV (reference sequence). The CDR3 is made up of 15 amino acids.

This clone appeared a few times. J is TRBJ2-4 and V is TRBV19, with 11 bases lining up with TRBD1. V trimming: 0 bases; J trimming: 8 bases; junction bases outside the gene matches: 6. This CDR3 is built from 16 residues. CDR1 and CDR2 from the germline V gene are LNHDA and SQIVND (reference sequence). Written as DNA, the CDR3 is TGTGCCAGTAGTATAGATCCAGGACAGGGGGCAGACATTCAGTACTTC. This gives the protein CASSIDPGQGADIQYF.

This clone was observed a single time. The chain uses TRBV10-3 and TRBJ2-1, with 8 bases that match TRBD2. The CDR3 runs 18 residues. V lost 2 bases, J lost 5 bases, and 14 bases stayed unmatched. Germline V gene sequence: CDR1 ENHRY, CDR2 SYGVKD. The CDR3 region has the DNA TGTGCCATCAGTGAGCCCGGGTCAACTAGCGGCCCCCACAATGAGCAGTTCTTC. Protein: CAISEPGSTSGPHNEQFF.

The J gene is TRBJ2-3, the V gene TRBV5-8, with TRBD2 identical over 12 bases. The germline CDR1 and CDR2 sequences are SGHTS and YDEGEE. V shed 10 bases and J 1 base; nucleotides not matched to a gene: 13. The CDR3 spans 17 residues. DNA of the CDR3: TGTGCCTCACCTCTAGCGGGAGGGCTAGTGGGCACAGATACGCAGTATTTT. Amino acid sequence: CASPLAGGLVGTDTQYF.

The rearrangement joins TRBV28 to TRBJ2-7, with 7 nucleotides matching TRBD2. Per germline, CDR1 MDHEN and CDR2 SYDVKM. With V trimmed by 2 bases and J by 4 bases, 8 bases remained unmatched. The CDR3 has 15 amino acids. Here the CDR3 DNA reads TGTGCCAGCAGTTTACCGGGTAGCGGGCCTTACGAGCAGTACTTC. Translated: CASSLPGSGPYEQYF. Together with reference TRBV28 and TRBJ2-7, the CDR3 gives the full variable domain: DVKVTQSSRYLVKRTGEKVFLECVQDMDHENMFWYRQDPGLGLRLIYFSYDVKMKEKGDIPEGYSVSREKKERFSLILESASTNQTSMYLCASSLPGSGPYEQYFGPGTRLTVT.